This T cell receptor beta chain emerged from a study of T cell repertoires in aging, cancer and after chemotherapy. Study details: Chronic lymphocytic leukemia patients on fludarabine- or bendamustine-based regimens gave paired samples before and after chemotherapy. Roughly 10 million TCR reads made up the full dataset.

Rearranged V-D-J TRB sequences were amplified with a mixed TRB-A/B primer pool. MiXCR, applied by TCRdb to the multiplex PCR reads, yields one record per CDR3 protein. Among thousands of distinct CDR3 sequences listed, around 30% were seen once. TCR beta rearrangements were amplified from peripheral blood genomic DNA. The material sequenced was blood. The source is a human donor with a blood cancer. The donor label of this sample is uncertain.

The CDR3 reads CASSLPGQARNREKLFF. The CDR3 coding sequence is TGTGCCAGCAGCCTACCGGGACAGGCCAGGAATAGGGAAAAACTGTTTTTT. V gene TRBV6-1 combines with J gene TRBJ1-4; TRBD1 agrees at 8 bases. Germline assignment: CDR1 MNHNS and CDR2 SASEGT. The CDR3 consists of 17 residues. The V and J ends lost 6 bases and 8 bases, in that order; junction bases with no gene match: 17.